These T cell receptor beta chains were read from a single sample in a study of blood T cell repertoires in COVID-19. Clones were sequenced by immunoSEQ multiplex PCR, and TCRdb holds only the in-frame ones, with some missing. The table records 450,000 to 500,000 clones, around 90% of them present only once. Sequencing was performed on PBMCs or T cells enriched from blood (not recorded which). These receptors originate from a woman between 18 and 29 years old who had recovered from COVID-19. Both conserved end residues are part of each CDR3. A D gene is named only where the DNA matches it firmly. Rows give clone size only sometimes, using once, few, many, or a class for an expanded clone.

j_gene,d_gene,v_gene,abundance,CDR3aa,CDR3nt
TRBJ1-2,TRBD1,TRBV28,.,CASRDVRDRGLYGYTF,TGTGCCAGCAGGGACGTCCGGGACAGGGGGCTTTATGGCTACACCTTC
TRBJ2-2,.,TRBV6-5,.,CAIRGRGNGELFF,TGTGCCATCCGAGGAAGGGGTAACGGGGAGCTGTTTTTT
TRBJ2-2,.,TRBV3-1/TRBV3-2,.,CASSQGTTSTGELFF,TGTGCCAGCAGCCAAGGGACTACAAGCACCGGGGAGCTGTTTTTT
TRBJ2-7,.,TRBV5-4,.,CASSLLNEQYF,TGTGCCAGCAGCTTGTTAAACGAGCAGTACTTC
TRBJ2-3,.,TRBV5-4,many,CASSPLSVGTDTQYF,TGTGCCAGCAGCCCCCTCAGCGTTGGCACAGATACGCAGTATTTT
TRBJ1-4,.,TRBV9,.,CASSAQGEKLFF,TGTGCCAGCAGCGCCCAGGGGGAAAAACTGTTTTTT
TRBJ1-1,TRBD1,TRBV5-1,.,CASSLDRTGRGEAFF,TGCGCCAGCAGCTTGGATCGGACAGGGAGGGGTGAAGCTTTCTTT
TRBJ2-1,TRBD2,TRBV5-1,few,CASSLLSSGYNEQFF,TGCGCCAGCAGCTTGTTATCTAGCGGATACAATGAGCAGTTCTTC
TRBJ2-7,TRBD1,TRBV7-9,.,CASSSFRGRSHEQYF,TGTGCCAGCAGCTCTTTCAGGGGGCGCAGCCACGAGCAGTACTTC
TRBJ1-3,.,TRBV24-1,.,CATSVPDIPLGNTIYF,TGTGCCACCAGTGTTCCGGACATTCCCTTGGGAAACACCATATATTTT
TRBJ2-1,.,TRBV10-1,.,CASSGTFDAGLGEQFF,TGCGCCAGCAGTGGAACTTTCGATGCGGGTCTCGGTGAGCAGTTCTTC
TRBJ1-1,.,TRBV6-5,.,CASMGQNTEAFF,TGTGCCAGCATGGGACAGAACACTGAAGCTTTCTTT
TRBJ1-2,.,TRBV27,.,CASSPIPTVFYGYTF,TGTGCCAGCAGCCCCATCCCCACAGTTTTTTATGGCTACACCTTC
TRBJ1-2,.,TRBV6-5,.,CASSRGTGHWGYTF,TGTGCCAGCAGTCGTGGGACTGGACACTGGGGCTACACCTTC
TRBJ2-2,.,TRBV5-4,.,CASSLTPAGELFF,TGTGCCAGCAGCTTGACTCCTGCCGGGGAGCTGTTTTTT
TRBJ1-1,TRBD1,TRBV5-1,.,CASSRTGDSNTEAFF,TGCGCCAGCAGTCGGACAGGGGATTCTAACACTGAAGCTTTCTTT
TRBJ1-2,.,TRBV6-5,few,CASSYQTTASGGYTF,TGTGCCAGCAGTTACCAGACGACGGCCTCGGGGGGCTACACCTTC
TRBJ1-3,.,TRBV28,.,CASSLGSTIYF,TGTGCCAGCAGTTTAGGGAGCACCATATATTTT
TRBJ1-4,.,TRBV5-1,.,CASSFNGQKDEKLFF,TGCGCCAGCAGCTTCAATGGACAGAAAGACGAAAAACTGTTTTTT
TRBJ1-1,.,TRBV12-5,.,CASGLVPEEMLAFF,TGTGCTAGTGGTTTGGTACCGGAGGAGATGTTAGCTTTCTTT
TRBJ1-2,.,TRBV5-5,.,CASSSIRGYGYTF,TGTGCCAGCAGCTCCATCAGGGGCTATGGCTACACCTTC
TRBJ2-5,TRBD2,TRBV4-1,.,CASSQVKLAGGQETQYF,TGCGCCAGCAGCCAAGTGAAACTAGCGGGGGGCCAAGAGACCCAGTACTTC
TRBJ2-7,TRBD1,TRBV24-1,.,CATSPQPTEVGTDYEQYF,TGTGCCACCAGTCCTCAACCTACCGAAGTAGGGACAGACTACGAGCAGTACTTC
TRBJ1-3,TRBD1,TRBV6-5,.,CASTVTGGGNTIYF,TGTGCCAGCACCGTTACAGGGGGTGGAAACACCATATATTTT
TRBJ1-5,.,TRBV30,.,CAWSGQPNQPQHF,TGTGCCTGGAGTGGACAGCCCAATCAGCCCCAGCATTTT
TRBJ2-5,TRBD2,TRBV4-1,.,CASSLAGEGETQYF,TGCGCCAGCTCGTTAGCGGGGGAGGGAGAGACCCAGTACTTC
TRBJ2-3,TRBD1,TRBV24-1,few,CATSVGTGRGTDTQYF,TGTGCCACCAGTGTTGGGACAGGAAGGGGTACAGATACGCAGTATTTT
TRBJ1-2,.,TRBV23-1,.,CASTRDVTYGYTF,TGCGCCAGCACGCGGGACGTCACCTATGGCTACACCTTC
TRBJ1-2,.,TRBV28,once,CASRSGTPSGGYTF,TGTGCCAGCAGGTCCGGGACTCCATCGGGGGGCTACACCTTC
TRBJ2-1,.,TRBV10-2,.,CASSLGRLNEQFF,TGCGCCAGCAGCCTGGGGCGGCTCAATGAGCAGTTCTTC
TRBJ2-1,.,TRBV3-1/TRBV3-2,.,CASSQVSNEQFF,TGTGCCAGCAGCCAAGTGAGTAATGAGCAGTTCTTC
TRBJ2-5,.,TRBV24-1,.,CATSDPQGSGETQYF,TGTGCCACCAGTGACCCACAGGGAAGTGGAGAGACCCAGTACTTC
TRBJ1-1,.,TRBV19,.,CASSTGPAGTEAFF,TGTGCCAGTAGCACAGGGCCAGCCGGCACTGAAGCTTTCTTT
TRBJ2-5,.,TRBV28,once,CASSPQQGFRETQYF,TGTGCCAGCAGTCCCCAACAGGGATTCAGGGAGACCCAGTACTTC
TRBJ1-3,.,TRBV3-1/TRBV3-2,.,CASSRSRVSGNTIYF,TGTGCCAGCAGCCGCAGCAGGGTCTCTGGAAACACCATATATTTT
TRBJ2-7,TRBD1,TRBV7-2,.,CASSFSTGVIRQYF,TGTGCCAGCAGCTTCTCGACAGGGGTCATAAGGCAGTACTTC
TRBJ1-5,TRBD1,TRBV24-1,.,CATSEGRGSDQPQHF,TGTGCCACCAGTGAGGGCAGGGGGTCCGATCAGCCCCAGCATTTT
TRBJ2-7,.,TRBV27,.,CASRTRVSDEQYF,TGTGCCAGCAGAACCCGGGTCAGTGACGAGCAGTACTTC
TRBJ2-3,.,TRBV5-1,once,CASSSAGLTDTQYF,TGCGCCAGCAGCTCCGCGGGGCTCACAGATACGCAGTATTTT
TRBJ2-7,TRBD1,TRBV12-3/TRBV12-4,once,CASSLATGQYQF,TGTGCCAGCAGTTTAGCGACGGGACAGTATCAATTC
TRBJ1-4,TRBD1,TRBV3-1/TRBV3-2,.,CASSQQGGWVEKLFF,TGTGCCAGCAGCCAGCAAGGGGGCTGGGTGGAAAAACTGTTTTTT
TRBJ1-1,.,TRBV9,.,CASSVVDTSEAFF,TGTGCCAGCAGCGTAGTAGACACCTCTGAAGCTTTCTTT
TRBJ1-1,.,TRBV21-1,.,CAKGTGGLNTEAFF,TGTGCCAAGGGGACGGGGGGGCTGAACACTGAAGCTTTCTTT
TRBJ2-5,.,TRBV6-9,.,CALQGALEETQYF,TGTGCCCTACAGGGTGCATTAGAAGAGACCCAGTACTTC
TRBJ1-5,.,TRBV18,.,CASSPEAGSFRNQPQHF,TGTGCCAGCTCACCAGAAGCAGGGTCTTTTCGGAATCAGCCCCAGCATTTT
TRBJ2-1,.,TRBV18,.,CASSPRGRGSSHEQFF,TGTGCCAGCTCACCACGTGGGCGGGGCTCCAGCCATGAGCAGTTCTTC
TRBJ2-7,TRBD2,TRBV28,.,CASSPGGTSGYYEQYF,TGTGCCAGCAGTCCAGGTGGGACTAGCGGATACTACGAGCAGTACTTC
TRBJ1-3,.,TRBV3-1/TRBV3-2,.,CASSQGRGENTIYF,TGTGCCAGCAGCCAGGGGAGGGGAGAAAACACCATATATTTT
TRBJ2-2,.,TRBV9,many,CASSVEPSEGRGFPGELFF,TGTGCCAGCAGCGTAGAGCCCTCTGAAGGGAGAGGTTTTCCCGGGGAGCTGTTTTTT
TRBJ1-1,.,TRBV18,.,CASSPSDRGAPEAFF,TGTGCCAGCTCACCAAGCGACCGGGGTGCGCCTGAAGCTTTCTTT
TRBJ1-2,.,TRBV23-1,.,CATKNGTSTF,TGCGCCACCAAAAACGGGACAAGCACCTTC
TRBJ1-5,.,TRBV20-1,.,CSASRSEDADQPQHF,TGCAGTGCTAGTCGTTCTGAAGATGCGGATCAGCCCCAGCATTTT
TRBJ1-5,.,TRBV27,.,CASSLSRQSNQPQHF,TGTGCCAGCAGTTTATCGCGGCAGAGCAATCAGCCCCAGCATTTT
TRBJ1-6,TRBD1,TRBV11-2,.,CASSSSTQTGLNSPLHF,TGTGCCAGCAGCTCCAGTACTCAGACAGGGCTAAATTCACCCCTCCACTTT